This TCR beta chain was captured by sequencing in a study of blood T cell repertoires in COVID-19. Measured with immunoSEQ multiplex PCR; TCRdb has only the in-frame clones, and not every one. The repertoire holds about 34,000 clones, with less than 85% as singletons. V was trimmed by 0 bases and J by 10 bases, leaving 18 bases between them. This CDR3 is built from 15 residues. CDR1 MNHNY and CDR2 SVGAGI come from the germline V gene (reference sequence). This chain links TRBV6-6 with TRBJ1-2, with D uncertain. The sequenced material came from peripheral blood. This receptor was taken from a woman in her 70s with acute or convalescent COVID-19. CDR3 in amino acids: CASSYSSRITADYTF. The CDR3 DNA reads as TGTGCCAGCAGTTACTCTTCGCGGATAACCGCTGACTACACCTTC.